The 14 T cell receptor beta chains presented below share a single source sample, sequenced in a study of blood T cell repertoires in COVID-19. The data were produced by immunoSEQ multiplex PCR, yet TCRdb's version contains in-frame clones alone and is incomplete. The sample lists 330,000 or so clones, about 87% occurring once. What was sequenced was peripheral blood. The receptors stem from a man aged 25-45 years with COVID-19, enrolled during active disease.

This chain connects TRBV27 to TRBJ2-5; 7 nucleotides agree with TRBD1. The CDR3 loop spans 14 amino acids. V shed 0 bases and J 4 bases; nucleotides not matched to a gene: 2. Germline CDR1 and CDR2: MNHEY and SMNVEV (reference sequence). The CDR3 DNA sequence: TGTGCCAGCAGTTTATCCCGACAGGGAGAGACCCAGTACTTC. Translating gives CASSLSRQGETQYF.

The rearrangement links TRBV23-1 to TRBJ2-6; TRBD1 matches at 8 bases. TRBV23-1 falls under the ORF class, with uncertain function. With 8 bases clipped from V and 0 bases from J, the junction kept 12 bases outside the gene matches. The CDR3 is made up of 18 amino acids. The CDR3 coding sequence is TGCGCCAGCCGCGACAGGGGAAGGGGGCTCTCTGGGGCCAACGTCCTGACTTTC. Residues: CASRDRGRGLSGANVLTF.

This chain uses TRBV9 with TRBJ2-7, with 9 bases that match TRBD1. This CDR3 is built from 14 residues. The germline V gene encodes CDR1 SGDLS and CDR2 YYNGEE. Trimming removed 3 bases from V and 3 bases from J; junction bases left unmatched: 4. DNA for the CDR3: TGTGCCAGCAGCGCCGGGACAGGGTTCTACGAGCAGTACTTC. Protein: CASSAGTGFYEQYF. The variable domain in full, with the rest retrieved from reference TRBV9 and TRBJ2-7, is DSGVTQTPKHLITATGQRVTLRCSPRSGDLSVYWYQQSLDQGLQFLIQYYNGEERAKGNILERFSAQQFPDLHSELNLSSLELGDSALYFCASSAGTGFYEQYFGPGTRLTVT.

The chain uses TRBV13 and TRBJ1-2; D might be TRBD1 (6 bases). The CDR3 runs to 15 residues. Germline V gene lookup returns CDR1 PRHDT and CDR2 FYEKMQ (reference sequence). With 5 bases removed from V and 7 bases from J, the gap between germline ends came to 20 bases. The CDR3 sequence: CASSRRTAVGGGYTF. The CDR3 DNA sequence: TGTGCCAGCAGCCGGAGGACCGCGGTAGGGGGTGGCTACACCTTC. Full variable domain (remainder filled in from reference TRBV13 and TRBJ1-2): AAGVIQSPRHLIKEKRETATLKCYPIPRHDTVYWYQQGPGQDPQFLISFYEKMQSDKGSIPDRFSAQQFSDYHSELNMSSLELGDSALYFCASSRRTAVGGGYTFGSGTRLTVV.

V gene TRBV9 combines with J gene TRBJ1-1, with a possible D match to TRBD1 (5 bases). There are 15 residues in the CDR3. Trimming removed 0 bases at V and 0 bases at J, with 9 bases between. Germline CDR1 is SGDLS and CDR2 is YYNGEE. The CDR3 DNA sequence: TGTGCCAGCAGCGTAGGGGGCAGGATGAACACTGAAGCTTTCTTT. Protein sequence: CASSVGGRMNTEAFF. The entire variable domain, with the rest obtained from reference TRBV9 and TRBJ1-1, is as follows: DSGVTQTPKHLITATGQRVTLRCSPRSGDLSVYWYQQSLDQGLQFLIQYYNGEERAKGNILERFSAQQFPDLHSELNLSSLELGDSALYFCASSVGGRMNTEAFFGQGTRLTVV.

The chain employs TRBV6-6 and TRBJ2-3, with 8 positions matching TRBD2. The V segment lost 2 bases and the J segment 2 bases; nucleotides outside the gene matches: 6. This CDR3 is 16 amino acids long. The germline V gene encodes CDR1 MNHNY and CDR2 SVGAGI (reference sequence). The CDR3 nucleotides read TGTGCCAGCAGTTACCCGGCGGGAGGCGTCACAGATACGCAGTATTTT. This gives the protein CASSYPAGGVTDTQYF.

CDR3 residues: CASSPRGSGTPSSGANVLTF. DNA of the CDR3: TGTGCCAGCAGCCCCCGCGGGAGCGGGACCCCGAGCTCTGGGGCCAACGTCCTGACTTTC. The chain employs TRBV7-3 and TRBJ2-6; 7 bases map to TRBD2. The ends lost 5 bases at V and 0 bases at J; junction bases unmatched: 16. Germline CDR1 is SGHTA and CDR2 is FQGTGA. CDR3 length equals 20 residues.

This chain links TRBV11-2 with TRBJ2-5; D unresolved. The CDR3 covers 11 residues. The V end was cut by 5 bases, the J end by 9 bases, with 10 bases between. Germline CDR1 is SGHAT and CDR2 is FQNNGV. The CDR3 here is CASSKSEAQYF. Written as DNA, the CDR3 is TGTGCCAGCAGCAAGTCTGAGGCCCAGTACTTC.

The chain employs TRBV7-2 and TRBJ2-3; 11 bases map to TRBD2. Germline V CDR1 and CDR2: SGHTA, FQGNSA. Trimming at V came to 2 bases and at J to 2 bases, leaving 6 bases not matched to a gene. CDR3 length: 17 amino acids. The chain's CDR3 is CASSLSGTSGFTDTQYF. The DNA of the CDR3 is TGTGCCAGCAGCTTAAGCGGGACTAGCGGATTCACAGATACGCAGTATTTT.

V gene TRBV27 combines with J gene TRBJ2-7; a possible D gene is TRBD2 (6 bases). The germline gives CDR1 MNHEY, CDR2 SMNVEV (reference sequence). This CDR3 has 15 residues. Deletions cut 0 bases from V and 4 bases from J, with 13 bases between. CDR3 sequence reads: CASSLSGGVGYEQYF. The CDR3 nucleotides are TGTGCCAGCAGTTTATCGGGGGGTGTGGGGTACGAGCAGTACTTC.

The rearrangement joins TRBV18 to TRBJ1-1, with D perhaps matching TRBD1 (5 bases). V was shortened by 3 bases and J by 7 bases, with 21 bases between the two germline ends. Per germline, CDR1 KGHSH and CDR2 LQKENI. CDR3 length: 16 amino acids. CDR3 sequence reads: CASSPISGGDPNEAFF. In DNA, the CDR3 is TGTGCCAGCTCACCGATCTCGGGGGGTGATCCAAATGAAGCTTTCTTT. Supplemented by reference TRBV18 and TRBJ1-1, the full variable domain reads NAGVMQNPRHLVRRRGQEARLRCSPMKGHSHVYWYRQLPEEGLKFMVYLQKENIIDESGMPKERFSAEFPKEGPSILRIQQVVRGDSAAYFCASSPISGGDPNEAFFGQGTRLTVV.

The rearrangement joins TRBV14 to TRBJ2-1, with D uncertain. V shed 5 bases and J shed 0 bases, with 5 bases lying between them. The CDR3 has 13 amino acids. Germline V CDR1 and CDR2: SGHDN, FVKESK. CDR3 region: CASSRSSYNEQFF. In nucleotides, the CDR3 is TGTGCCAGCAGCAGGAGCTCCTACAATGAGCAGTTCTTC.

The J gene is TRBJ2-7, the V gene TRBV7-2, with TRBD1 as a possible D gene (5 bases). Germline-derived CDR1 and CDR2 are SGHTA and FQGNSA. This CDR3 is 14 amino acids long. Trimming removed 3 bases at V and 2 bases at J, with 11 bases between. CDR3 region: CASSFGRVTYEQYF. CDR3 bases: TGTGCCAGCAGCTTTGGCAGGGTCACCTACGAGCAGTACTTC.

The rearrangement joins TRBV6-2 or TRBV6-3 to TRBJ1-6; D is ambiguous. Trimming shortened V by 1 base and J by 7 bases, and 8 bases separated the two germline ends. Germline-derived CDR1 and CDR2 are MNHEY and SVGEGT. This CDR3 has 14 residues. For the CDR3, the DNA is TGTGCCAGCAGTTACTTGCAGTTCAATTCACCCCTCCACTTT. Translated, it gives CASSYLQFNSPLHF.